Presented here are 2 T cell receptor beta chains from one specimen sequenced in a study of shared clonotypes between healthy human individuals (dated by TCRdb to the early 2020s). CD8 naive samples were obtained by positive selection for CCR7 among CD45RO-negative cells, yielding a CD45RA+CCR7+ population from which TemRA cells were excluded. Library construction relied on the immunoSEQ multiplex PCR assay. This immuneACCESS table, as held by TCRdb, lists in-frame sequences with V and J called but not all clones. Of the missing ones, under half trace to an unresolved V gene in checked studies; the others have no known cause. This sample lists under 1 million clones; 80% to 95% were detected once. The biggest ten clones account for 24% of the sample. Sequencing used naive CD8+ T cells sorted from blood. This specimen's cell subset or site label, per the study, means: CD45RA+CCR7+. These receptors came from a man younger than 45 in good health.

The V gene is TRBV10-1, the J gene TRBJ2-1; TRBD2 might be the D (6 bases). V lost 3 bases, J lost 9 bases, and 9 bases lay in between. The CDR3 has 12 amino acids. CDR1 is WNHNN and CDR2 is SYGVQD in the germline V gene (reference sequence). CDR3 bases: TGCGCCAGCAGTGACCGGGGGAGTGAGCAGTTCTTC. The encoded protein is CASSDRGSEQFF.

This sequence joins TRBV7-6 and TRBJ2-1; 8 bases are a match to TRBD2. J gave up 7 bases and V 0 bases, and 5 bases lay outside the gene matches. This CDR3 contains 15 residues. The germline gives CDR1 SGHVS, CDR2 FNYEAQ. The CDR3 is CASSLAPSGWNEQFF. The CDR3 DNA sequence: TGTGCCAGCAGCTTAGCGCCTAGCGGGTGGAATGAGCAGTTCTTC.